This TCR beta chain was obtained from a study of cytomegalovirus exposure and HLA in healthy donors (dated by TCRdb to the late 2010s). The study in broad terms: According to an earlier analysis of 550 to 750 of the donors, some 180 million T cells yielded some 110 million unique TCR beta sequences and 276 Gb of sequence data. The study profiled the T cell repertoires of about 720 subjects by immunosequencing and related them to cytomegalovirus serostatus. A later analysis re-analyzed previously published TCR beta repertoires from 660 or so donors and added high-resolution HLA genotyping to study TCR occurrence patterns. HLA typing covered class I and class II loci at four-digit resolution. Rather than using new phenotypic data, the later analysis identified candidate immune exposures from TCR beta sequences and from how often those sequences occurred across donors. In a later genetic analysis, genome-wide SNP genotypes for about 55% of the roughly 700 donors were used, and that subset was treated as a discovery cohort. An early release covering approximately 600 HLA-typed donors comprised approximately 290 gigabases of sequencing data and roughly 86 million unique TCR sequences. An earlier analysis of around 580 of the donors used high-throughput TCR beta sequencing to judge whether each TCR beta V gene segment behaved as functional or pseudogenic. The study combined high-throughput TCR immunosequencing, statistical association of individual TCRs with disease status, and machine learning to predict cytomegalovirus infection status. Because of strong linkage in the cohort, a few DR-DQ haplotypes were treated as single units for association and clustering. A separate validation cohort of more than 100 different subjects was used in addition to the approximately 610-subject first cohort. Every repertoire in the discovery cohort had been generated on one and the same sequencing platform. Among about 410 genotyped donors of the cohort, an average of roughly 230,000 unique TCR beta nucleotide sequences was sequenced per donor, of which 15% to 20% were non-productive. The number of donors typed differed by locus, with about 629-640 for A, B, C, DRB1 and DQB1, roughly 520 for DQA1, some 570 for DPA1, and some 440 for DPB1. The study aimed to test whether cataloging public T cell receptors could reveal signatures of past pathogen exposure. Of the 300 to 500 genotyped donors, 75% to 85% were placed in the genetic ancestry cluster associated with self-reported Caucasian donors. Alongside the repertoire data, information on donor age, sex, ethnicity and CMV serostatus was compiled. General findings and caveats noted by the study authors: In a later analysis, 16,951 TCR beta sequences were associated with specific HLA alleles at a false discovery rate of 0.05. In an earlier analysis of approximately 600 of the donors, most TCR beta V segments were observed in productive rearrangements about 90% or about 30% of the time, broadly matching IMGT annotations. Presence/absence analyses assumed roughly uniform sequencing depth across donors, an assumption that may not hold. CMV serostatus was the only immune exposure information available for the cohort. Because counts were too low, about 15 rarely observed V segments, including chromosome 9 orphons, were left out of the earlier analysis of a few hundred of the donors. Because HLA typing was missing for some donors at each locus, association tests included only the typed subset. A cluster of highly shared sequence variants was judged likely to be a technical artifact of the sequencing pipeline. Because the 87-base-pair reads could not distinguish some IMGT-functional V segments, including TRBV6-2 and TRBV6-3, those segments were excluded. Most CMV-associated TCR beta chains appeared to be HLA-restricted in a later analysis, and the HLA associations seemed to be driven largely by CMV exposure. When HLA alleles, especially DR and DQ, strongly co-occurred, TCR associations were difficult to assign to individual alleles. In vitro tests confirmed that a few of the cytomegalovirus-associated TCR beta chains recognize cytomegalovirus antigens. V-gene and J-gene trimming of TCR beta chains was associated with a missense DCLRE1C variant in a later genetic analysis, and the association was replicated in an independent cohort. According to a later analysis, parvovirus B19, influenza, CMV and Epstein-Barr virus appeared linked to several top co-occurrence clusters. A later analysis found that HLA-associated TCR beta chains were more clonally expanded and had lower generation probabilities than equally common non-associated chains. The authors suggested that the approach could potentially be generalized to other disease states and immunological phenotypes. Only TCR beta chains were sequenced in this cohort, and the absence of alpha or paired-chain data limited detectable features. A further reported finding was that TCR beta sequences accurately predicted the HLA-A and HLA-B alleles for most subjects in the first cohort. In a later analysis, the rate of TCR association differed among HLA loci, with DRB1 alleles having the most associated TCRs and HLA-C alleles having the fewest. In both the original and validation cohorts, the classifier was reported to diagnose cytomegalovirus status with high specificity and sensitivity. Compared with the roughly 600-donor mean, donors in an Asian-associated ancestry cluster had fewer N-insertions in productive TCRs, according to a later genetic analysis. Most TCR sequences were observed very rarely across donors, whereas some public TCRs were present in many individuals. Correlated functional status among segregating V segments might reflect linkage disequilibrium, but an unknown experimental factor could not be ruled out. In the study, some 160 TCR beta chains were listed as associated with cytomegalovirus.

Library preparation was by the immunoSEQ multiplex PCR assay. For the multiplex PCR, a mixture combining 60 forward primers for TCR Vbeta segments and 13 reverse primers for TCR Jbeta segments was used. The CDR3 region of rearranged TCR beta genes was amplified from genomic DNA by a multiplex PCR assay. Amplified TCR beta libraries were sequenced as 87-base-pair reads on the Illumina HiSeq System. The original methods were these. Across the 600 to 700 repertoires, a later analysis counted 78 million or so unique TCR beta chains, roughly 11 million of which were shared by at least two donors. Raw reads were error-corrected and collapsed into unique sequences by a nearest-neighbor algorithm in which closely related sequences were merged to remove PCR and sequencing errors. To assign V, D and J gene segments, CDR3 sequences were aligned to IMGT reference sequences. For a sequence to be retained, a match of at least six nucleotides was required to both a V gene segment and a J gene segment. Rearrangements were called productive when the CDR3 lacked stop codons and stayed in frame with V and J; all others were non-productive. Following IMGT convention, CDR3 was defined as the stretch from the second conserved V-encoded cysteine up to the conserved J-encoded phenylalanine. The earlier analysis of 550 to 650 of the donors excluded any sequence lacking an unambiguous match to a single V gene segment. An earlier analysis of roughly 590 of the donors called V segments functional above 56.7% productive rearrangements and segregating when the between-donor standard deviation exceeded 5%. To diagnose cytomegalovirus status from the catalog of TCR beta chain sequences, a statistical classification framework was built. In a later analysis, V and J genes were assigned by comparing TCR nucleotide sequences against IMGT/GENE-DB human TR gene sequences. Using the TCRdist pipeline, a later analysis assigned CDR3 sequences along with most-parsimonious VDJ recombination scenarios. In a later analysis, each TCR beta chain was defined by its CDR3 amino acid sequence together with its V-gene family, and reads lacking a unique V-gene family were excluded. A later analysis removed over 500 highly shared, low-generation-probability nucleotide sequences to deal with suspected cross-contamination and a sequencing artifact. A later analysis calculated a clonal expansion index for each public chain from normalized within-repertoire ranks of inferred template counts. Generation probabilities in a later analysis came from a VDJ recombination model fitted to out-of-frame rearrangements, and those results were checked against IGoR. In a later analysis, TCR-TCR, TCR-HLA and TCR-CMV co-occurrence was scored with hypergeometric tests, and a repertoire-size bias correction was applied to TCR pairs. In a later analysis, false discovery rates were estimated by permuting HLA or CMV assignments 20 times. In a later analysis, co-occurring TCRs were grouped with DBSCAN, and TCRdist sequence similarity was added when clustering was performed within HLA-allele-positive subsets. For co-occurrence clustering, repertoires with fewer than 30,000 or more than 120,000 public chains were excluded, along with four to six repertoires with anomalous nucleotide sharing. Not all clones reach the TCRdb copy of this immuneACCESS table, which keeps in-frame sequences only. Checked studies attribute under half of the gap to unresolved V genes and leave the rest unexplained. Clone size and V and J calls were adopted from that table, with D and trimming inferred from the DNA. The sample table lists about 120,000 clones, 70% to 80% of them with a count of one. The top ten clonotypes cover approximately 1.5% of the sample.

This clone was counted a single time. The target of this receptor is not known. Base quality data are lacking; no much larger clone is found one base away. The cohort consisted of hundreds of healthy bone marrow donors. Cohort members were all nominally healthy when sampled, although unrecorded immune exposures were likely present. The donor tested CMV seronegative and was one of the 352 seronegative cohort members. A peripheral blood sample was provided by each donor, and peripheral blood mononuclear cells were used for TCR beta sequencing. The Qiagen DNeasy Blood Extraction Kit was used to extract genomic DNA from the blood cell samples. The CDR3 spans 13 residues, from the cysteine through the phenylalanine. Only CDR3 DNA is held: 39 bases, read in frame from base 1. The V end loses 3 bases and the J end loses 5 bases, and a stretch of 11 bases separates them. The germline V gene provides CDR1 SQVTM and CDR2 ANQGSEA.

The TCR originated in a female donor in good health and CMV-seronegative. This sequence uses TRBV29-1 and TRBJ2-1; the D gene identity is not certain. The sample taken for sequencing was PBMCs. The DNA sequence follows: TGCAGCGTTGATTCGTTCGCAGACAATGAGCAGTTCTTC. Translated, this is CSVDSFADNEQFF.